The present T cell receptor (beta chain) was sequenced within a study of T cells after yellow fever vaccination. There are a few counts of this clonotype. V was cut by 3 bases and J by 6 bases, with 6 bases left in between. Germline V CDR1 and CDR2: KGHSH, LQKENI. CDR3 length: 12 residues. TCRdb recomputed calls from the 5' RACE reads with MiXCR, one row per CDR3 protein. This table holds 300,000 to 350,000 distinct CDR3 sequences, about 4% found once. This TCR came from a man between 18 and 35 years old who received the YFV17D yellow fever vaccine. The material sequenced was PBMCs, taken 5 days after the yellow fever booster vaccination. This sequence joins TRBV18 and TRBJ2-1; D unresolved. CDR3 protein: CASSPWVNEQFF. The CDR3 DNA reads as TGTGCCAGCTCACCTTGGGTCAATGAGCAGTTCTTC.